One sample yielded the 4 T cell receptor beta chains listed below, sequenced in a study of cytomegalovirus exposure and HLA in healthy donors. This PCR relied on a set of 60 Vbeta primers and 13 Jbeta primers. The table came from immunoSEQ multiplex PCR; TCRdb's copy has only in-frame clones and leaves some out. The table has under 150,000 clones, 75% to 85% seen once. Specimen: PBMCs. These TCRs come from a woman aged 40 to 55 in good health and CMV-seronegative.

There are a few counts of this clone. J is TRBJ1-6 and V is TRBV13, with a weak D call TRBD1 (5 bases). This CDR3 is 15 amino acids long. The germline V gene encodes CDR1 PRHDT and CDR2 FYEKMQ (reference sequence). V lost 5 bases and J 6 bases, leaving 14 bases between the germline ends. CDR3 residues: CASSEQWRGNSPLHF. The DNA of the CDR3 is TGTGCCAGCAGCGAGCAGTGGAGGGGTAATTCACCCCTCCACTTT.

This clone turned up a few times. The V call is TRBV4-1, the J call TRBJ1-3, with D possibly being TRBD1 (6 bases). The CDR3 is 16 amino acids. Per germline, CDR1 MGHRA and CDR2 YSYEKL. The V gene lost 1 base and the J gene lost 1 base, with 11 bases spanning the gap. The CDR3, as DNA: TGCGCCAGCAGCCAAGCCTCACAGGGTTCTGGAAACACCATATATTTT. Translation: CASSQASQGSGNTIYF.

This sequence joins TRBV5-1 and TRBJ2-7; 7 bases are shared with TRBD1. The germline V gene has CDR1 SGHRS and CDR2 YFSETQ. The ends lost 2 bases at V and 4 bases at J; junction bases unmatched: 6. The CDR3 is 14 amino acids. CDR3 DNA: TGCGCCAGCAGCTTTCCGGGACAGTTATACGAGCAGTACTTC. This sequence encodes CASSFPGQLYEQYF.

This chain uses TRBV5-1 with TRBJ1-6, with 10 bases lining up with TRBD1. Trimming took 0 bases from V and 9 from J; bases not matched to a gene: 3. The CDR3 consists of 15 residues. Germline CDR1 is SGHRS and CDR2 is YFSETQ. CDR3 protein: CASSLDGTGASPLHF. The CDR3 DNA sequence: TGCGCCAGCAGCTTGGACGGGACAGGGGCTTCACCCCTCCACTTT.